This paragraph covers one T cell receptor (beta chain) sequence. These data belong to a study of blood T cell repertoires in COVID-19. Overall study context: The analysed material was cDNA or gDNA that came from T cells, B-cell-depleted T cells, or PBMCs.

How the authors handled the data: Nucleated cell number was recorded as an estimate derived from reference gene primer amplification. Profiled with immunoSEQ multiplex PCR; TCRdb holds only in-frame clones, not every one. Clonal size and the V and J genes are those of that table, whereas D and trimming came from the DNA. The sample gives about 210,000 clones, approximately 81% of which show up once; more than 8.5% is in the top ten. Per the germline V gene, CDR1 is LNHDA and CDR2 is SQIVND (reference sequence). Trimming stripped 3 bases from V and 3 bases from J, with 9 bases between. This CDR3 contains 14 residues. The study drew participants aged about 18 to 89 years from 20 to 30 US areas. Membership in each cohort depended on participant-reported clinical history.

Source material: PBMCs or T cells enriched from blood (not recorded which). This clonotype was obtained from a woman aged 45-60 years with acute COVID-19. The genes are TRBV19 and TRBJ1-5; D possibly corresponds to TRBD1 (5 bases). Here the CDR3 reads CASSIQTDNQPQHF. CDR3 bases: TGTGCCAGTAGTATCCAGACAGACAATCAGCCCCAGCATTTT.